The rows below give T cell receptor beta chains drawn from one sample of a study of blood T cell repertoires in COVID-19. The assay was immunoSEQ multiplex PCR, and TCRdb's table has in-frame clones only and misses some. Seen here are about 170,000 clones, roughly 84% observed once, and the top ten hold under 3%. The sequencing input was peripheral blood. The receptors were sampled from a woman aged 60 to 75 with acute or convalescent COVID-19. Each CDR3 is given with its conserved first and last residue. Fields, in order: V gene, D gene, J gene, clone size, CDR3 DNA, CDR3 protein. D genes are given only for firm matches. A row's size may be missing; if present it is once, few, many or a size class.

TRBV27	TRBD2	TRBJ2-3	-	TGTGCCAGCAGTTCGGGACTAGCGGGGGGGCCCACTCGGACAGATACGCAGTATTTT	CASSSGLAGGPTRTDTQYF
TRBV2	-	TRBJ1-2	-	TGTGCCAGCGAAGACACCTTCTATGGCTACACCTTC	CASEDTFYGYTF
TRBV6-2/TRBV6-3	TRBD1	TRBJ1-1	-	TGTGCCAGCAGTGGGCCGGGACAGCGGAACACTGAAGCTTTCTTT	CASSGPGQRNTEAFF
TRBV5-8	TRBD1	TRBJ2-5	once	TGTGCCTGCCCGGGACAGACGTACCAAGAGACCCAGTACTTC	CACPGQTYQETQYF
TRBV2	TRBD2	TRBJ2-7	-	TGTGCCAGCAGTCGTCCGGGACTAGCGGGGCTATACGAGCAGTACTTC	CASSRPGLAGLYEQYF
TRBV19	-	TRBJ1-5	-	TGTGCCAGTAGTATAGAACTGGGGGCGAAGCCCCAGCATTTT	CASSIELGAKPQHF
TRBV13	TRBD1	TRBJ2-7	-	TGTGCCAGCAGCTCCCGGGACAGGGCTCCCTACGAGCAGTACTTC	CASSSRDRAPYEQYF
TRBV4-2	-	TRBJ2-2	-	TGTGCCAGCAGGTGGACAGCGAACACCGGGGAGCTGTTTTTT	CASRWTANTGELFF
TRBV29-1	TRBD2	TRBJ2-7	few	TGCAGCGTCGGTAGCGGGTCGTGGGAGCAGTACTTC	CSVGSGSWEQYF
TRBV6-5	TRBD2	TRBJ2-7	-	TGTGCCAGCAGTTATGGACTAGCGGGTTCTTCCTACGAGCAGTACTTC	CASSYGLAGSSYEQYF
TRBV3-1/TRBV3-2	TRBD1	TRBJ1-3	few	TGTGCCAGCAGCCAATCGGGACAGGGCGGCCACACCATATATTTT	CASSQSGQGGHTIYF
TRBV7-9	-	TRBJ1-6	-	TGTGCCAGCAGCCCCCCACAAAGTAATTCACCCCTCCACTTT	CASSPPQSNSPLHF
TRBV7-9	TRBD1	TRBJ2-1	-	TGTGCCAGCAGTCATAGCGACAGGGGCTCCTACAATGAGCAGTTCTTC	CASSHSDRGSYNEQFF
TRBV3-1/TRBV3-2	-	TRBJ2-7	many	TGTGCCAGCAGCCAAGCTACTACGTCCCCCTACGAGCAGTACTTC	CASSQATTSPYEQYF
TRBV7-3	TRBD2	TRBJ2-1	-	TGTGCCAGCAGCCCCCGGGTAGCGGGGGGGGGCTACAATGAGCAGTTCTTC	CASSPRVAGGGYNEQFF
TRBV7-2	-	TRBJ1-2	-	TGTGCCAGCAGCTTAGAATTTCAGGGGAAGAATGGCTACACCTTC	CASSLEFQGKNGYTF
TRBV24-1	-	TRBJ2-3	-	TGTGCCACCAGTGATGTGAGGGGGAGGGGAGATACGCAGTATTTT	CATSDVRGRGDTQYF
TRBV7-2	TRBD1	TRBJ1-4	-	TGTGCCAGCAGCCTCGACAGGGGGCGGGGTGAAAAACTGTTTTTT	CASSLDRGRGEKLFF
TRBV5-6	-	TRBJ1-4	-	TGTGCCAGCAGCTTGGGAGTCGGACTGCCAGATGAAAAACTGTTTTTT	CASSLGVGLPDEKLFF
TRBV4-3	-	TRBJ1-4	once	TGCGCCAGCAGCCAAGATGGGAAAGGGGTGGCTAATGAAAAACTGTTTTTT	CASSQDGKGVANEKLFF
TRBV10-2	-	TRBJ1-6	few	TGCGCCAGCAGAGGGGCCAGCTATTCACCCCTCCACTTT	CASRGASYSPLHF
TRBV21-1	-	TRBJ2-3	-	TGTGCCAGCAGCATAAGACAGGGGAATCCCACAGATACGCAGTATTTT	CASSIRQGNPTDTQYF
TRBV29-1	-	TRBJ1-1	-	TGCAGCGTTTACGGATCCGGGACAAAGAACACTGAAGCTTTCTTT	CSVYGSGTKNTEAFF
TRBV7-2	-	TRBJ1-5	-	TGTGCCAGCAGCTTGTGGGACACCTATCAGCCCCAGCATTTT	CASSLWDTYQPQHF
TRBV18	-	TRBJ1-3	-	TGTGCCAGCTCACCAGACAGCTCTGGAAACACCATATATTTT	CASSPDSSGNTIYF
TRBV29-1	TRBD1	TRBJ2-3	few	TGCAGCGTTGAGGACAAACACCGGGACAGGGTTAGAGATACGCAGTATTTT	CSVEDKHRDRVRDTQYF
TRBV29-1	-	TRBJ1-2	-	TGCAGCGTTGGGGAGGGGCTGGATGGCTACACCTTC	CSVGEGLDGYTF
TRBV28	TRBD2	TRBJ2-4	-	TGTGCCAGCAGTTCCCTCGGGACTAGCGGGGGGGCCAAAAACATTCAGTACTTC	CASSSLGTSGGAKNIQYF
TRBV14	-	TRBJ2-3	-	TGTGCCAGCAGCCAAAATACAGGGAGCAGCACAGATACGCAGTATTTT	CASSQNTGSSTDTQYF
TRBV5-1	TRBD1	TRBJ2-5	-	TGCGCCAGCAGCGCTGGGACAGGGGGTCAAGAGACCCAGTACTTC	CASSAGTGGQETQYF
TRBV5-1	TRBD2	TRBJ2-1	-	TGCGCCAGCAGCGCTTGGACTAGCGGGGACTACAATGAGCAGTTCTTC	CASSAWTSGDYNEQFF
TRBV5-5	TRBD2	TRBJ2-7	few	TGTGCCAGCAGCTTGGTTGTAGCGGGGGCCTACGAGCAGTACTTC	CASSLVVAGAYEQYF
TRBV28	-	TRBJ1-5	-	TGTGCCAGCAGGGGAGGCAATCAGCCCCAGCATTTT	CASRGGNQPQHF
TRBV5-1	-	TRBJ2-7	-	TGCGCCAGCAGCTTGGGGCAGTCGTCCTACGAGCAGTACTTC	CASSLGQSSYEQYF
TRBV5-1	TRBD1	TRBJ1-1	-	TGCGCCAGCAGCCCTCAGACAGGGAAGGGCGCCGCTTTCTTT	CASSPQTGKGAAFF
TRBV5-1	-	TRBJ1-1	-	TGCGCCAGCAGATCAAACTTACAGGGAACTGAAGCTTTCTTT	CASRSNLQGTEAFF
TRBV7-3	-	TRBJ1-6	-	TGTGCCAGCAGCTCCTCAGGTGGCTCACCCCTCCACTTT	CASSSSGGSPLHF
TRBV5-8	TRBD1	TRBJ2-7	-	TGTGCCAGCAGCAGCAGGGGGTCTGGCGGGTACGAGCAGTACTTC	CASSSRGSGGYEQYF